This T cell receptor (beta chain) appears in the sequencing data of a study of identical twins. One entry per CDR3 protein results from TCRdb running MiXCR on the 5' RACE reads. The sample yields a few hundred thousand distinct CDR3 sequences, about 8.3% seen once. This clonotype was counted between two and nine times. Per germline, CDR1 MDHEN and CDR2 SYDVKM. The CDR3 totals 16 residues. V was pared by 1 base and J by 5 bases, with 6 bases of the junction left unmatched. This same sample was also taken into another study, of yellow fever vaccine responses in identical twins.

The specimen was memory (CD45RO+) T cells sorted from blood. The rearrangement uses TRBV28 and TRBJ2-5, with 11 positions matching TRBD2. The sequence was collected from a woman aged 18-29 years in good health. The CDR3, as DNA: TGTGCCAGCAGTTTATTCTCTAGCGGGGGGTCTGAGACCCAGTACTTC. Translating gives CASSLFSSGGSETQYF.